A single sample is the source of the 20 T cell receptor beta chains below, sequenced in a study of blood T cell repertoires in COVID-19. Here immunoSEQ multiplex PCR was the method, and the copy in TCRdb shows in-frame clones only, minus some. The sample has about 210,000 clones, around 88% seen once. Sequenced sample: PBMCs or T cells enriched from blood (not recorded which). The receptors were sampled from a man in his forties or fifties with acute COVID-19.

The CDR3 coding sequence is TGTGCCAGCAGTGAATTACTAGCGGGAGGAACCAATGAGCAGTTCTTC. Its protein is CASSELLAGGTNEQFF. The chain employs TRBV27 and TRBJ2-1, with 12 bases aligning to TRBD2. Germline V gene sequence: CDR1 MNHEY, CDR2 SMNVEV (reference sequence). V shed 5 bases and J 6 bases; nucleotides not matched to a gene: 8. This CDR3 is built from 16 residues.

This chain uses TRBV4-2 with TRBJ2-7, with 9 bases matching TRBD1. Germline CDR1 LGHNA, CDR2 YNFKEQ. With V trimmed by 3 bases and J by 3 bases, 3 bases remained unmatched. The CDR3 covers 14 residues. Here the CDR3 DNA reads TGTGCCAGCAGCCAGGGGACAGGGATCTACGAGCAGTACTTC. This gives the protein CASSQGTGIYEQYF.

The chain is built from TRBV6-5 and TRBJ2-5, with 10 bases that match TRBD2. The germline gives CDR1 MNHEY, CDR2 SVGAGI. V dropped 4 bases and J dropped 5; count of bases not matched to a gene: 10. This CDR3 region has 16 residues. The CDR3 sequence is CASSSNSGGSRETQYF. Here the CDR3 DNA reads TGTGCCAGCAGTTCCAATAGCGGGGGGAGTAGGGAGACCCAGTACTTC.

The CDR3 loop reads CAIRGRDRSDTEAFF. CDR3 coding DNA: TGTGCCATCAGGGGCCGGGACAGGAGTGACACTGAAGCTTTCTTT. This chain uses TRBV10-3 with TRBJ1-1; 8 bases match TRBD1. V dropped 6 bases and J dropped 3; count of bases not matched to a gene: 9. This CDR3 is 15 amino acids long. The germline gives CDR1 ENHRY, CDR2 SYGVKD.

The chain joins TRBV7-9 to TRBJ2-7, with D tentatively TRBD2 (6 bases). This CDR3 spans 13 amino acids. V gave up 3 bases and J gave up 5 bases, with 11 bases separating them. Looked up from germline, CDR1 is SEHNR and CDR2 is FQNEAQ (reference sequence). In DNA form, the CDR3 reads TGTGCCAGCAGCTTCGGCGGGGTCCACGAGCAGTACTTC. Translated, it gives CASSFGGVHEQYF.

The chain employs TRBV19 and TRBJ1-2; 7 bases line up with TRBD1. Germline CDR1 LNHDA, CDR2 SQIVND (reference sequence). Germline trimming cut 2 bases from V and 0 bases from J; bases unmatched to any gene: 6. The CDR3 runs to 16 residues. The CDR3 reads CASSIPSGTANYGYTF. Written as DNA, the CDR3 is TGTGCCAGTAGTATACCCTCCGGGACAGCTAACTATGGCTACACCTTC.

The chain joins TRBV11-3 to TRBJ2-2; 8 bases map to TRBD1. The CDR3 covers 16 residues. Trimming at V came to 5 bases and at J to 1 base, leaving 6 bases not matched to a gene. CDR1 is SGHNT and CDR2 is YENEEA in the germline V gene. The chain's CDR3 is CASSHSGQGNTGELFF. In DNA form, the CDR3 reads TGTGCCAGCAGCCATTCCGGACAGGGGAACACCGGGGAGCTGTTTTTT. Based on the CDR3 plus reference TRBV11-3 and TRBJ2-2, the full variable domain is EAGVVQSPRYKIIEKKQPVAFWCNPISGHNTLYWYLQNLGQGPELLIRYENEEAVDDSQLPKDRFSAERLKGVDSTLKIQPAELGDSAVYLCASSHSGQGNTGELFFGEGSRLTVL.

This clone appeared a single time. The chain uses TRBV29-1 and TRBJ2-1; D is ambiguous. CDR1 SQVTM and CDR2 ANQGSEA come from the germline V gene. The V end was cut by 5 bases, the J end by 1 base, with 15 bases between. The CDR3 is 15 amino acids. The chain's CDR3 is CSVSIGYPSYNEQFF. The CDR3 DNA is TGCAGCGTTTCAATCGGGTACCCGTCCTACAATGAGCAGTTCTTC.

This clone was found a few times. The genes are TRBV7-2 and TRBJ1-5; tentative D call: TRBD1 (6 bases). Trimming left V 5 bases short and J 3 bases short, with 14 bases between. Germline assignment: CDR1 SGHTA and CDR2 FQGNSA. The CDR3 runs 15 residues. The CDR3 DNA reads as TGTGCCAGCAGCCTCATGGACAGCAACAATCAGCCCCAGCATTTT. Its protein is CASSLMDSNNQPQHF. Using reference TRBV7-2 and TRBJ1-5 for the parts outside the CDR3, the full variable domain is GAGVSQSPSNKVTEKGKDVELRCDPISGHTALYWYRQSLGQGLEFLIYFQGNSAPDKSGLPSDRFSAERTGGSVSTLTIQRTQQEDSAVYLCASSLMDSNNQPQHFGDGTRLSIL.

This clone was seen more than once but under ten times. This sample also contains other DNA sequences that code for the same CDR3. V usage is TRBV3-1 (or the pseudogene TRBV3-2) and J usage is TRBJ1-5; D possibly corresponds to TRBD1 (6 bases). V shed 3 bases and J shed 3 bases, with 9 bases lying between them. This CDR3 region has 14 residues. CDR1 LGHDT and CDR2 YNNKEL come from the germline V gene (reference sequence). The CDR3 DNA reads TGTGCCAGCAGCCAGACAGGCTACAATCAGCCCCAGCATTTT. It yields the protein CASSQTGYNQPQHF.

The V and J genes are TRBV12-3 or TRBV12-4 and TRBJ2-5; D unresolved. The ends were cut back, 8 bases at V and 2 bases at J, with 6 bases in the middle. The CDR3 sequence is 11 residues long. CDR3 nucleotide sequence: TGTGCCAGCCAGGAACAAGAGACCCAGTACTTC. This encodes CASQEQETQYF.

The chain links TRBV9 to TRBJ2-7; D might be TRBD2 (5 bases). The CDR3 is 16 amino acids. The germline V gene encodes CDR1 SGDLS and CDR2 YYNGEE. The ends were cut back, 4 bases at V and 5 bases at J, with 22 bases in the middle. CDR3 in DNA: TGTGCCAGCAGCCCTGGCGGGCCCCGTCTGAAGGACGAGCAGTACTTC. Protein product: CASSPGGPRLKDEQYF.

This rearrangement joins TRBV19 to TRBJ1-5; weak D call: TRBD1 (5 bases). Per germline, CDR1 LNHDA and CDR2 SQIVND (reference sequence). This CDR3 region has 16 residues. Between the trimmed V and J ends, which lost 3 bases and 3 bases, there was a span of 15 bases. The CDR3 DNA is TGTGCCAGTAGTATTAATTCGGGGGTGACCAATCAGCCCCAGCATTTT. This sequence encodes CASSINSGVTNQPQHF.

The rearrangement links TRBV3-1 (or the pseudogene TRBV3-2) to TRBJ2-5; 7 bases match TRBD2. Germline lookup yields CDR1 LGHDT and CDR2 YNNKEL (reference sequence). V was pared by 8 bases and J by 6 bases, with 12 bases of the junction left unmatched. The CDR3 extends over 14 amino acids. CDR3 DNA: TGTGCCAGCGCCCATGGGGGGAGGGAAAAGACCCAGTACTTC. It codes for CASAHGGREKTQYF.

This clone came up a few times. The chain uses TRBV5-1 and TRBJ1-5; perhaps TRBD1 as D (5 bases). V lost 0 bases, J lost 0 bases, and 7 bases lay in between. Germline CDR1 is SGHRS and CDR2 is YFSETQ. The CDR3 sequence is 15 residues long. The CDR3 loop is CASSLEGNSNQPQHF. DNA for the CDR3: TGCGCCAGCAGCTTGGAGGGGAATAGCAATCAGCCCCAGCATTTT.

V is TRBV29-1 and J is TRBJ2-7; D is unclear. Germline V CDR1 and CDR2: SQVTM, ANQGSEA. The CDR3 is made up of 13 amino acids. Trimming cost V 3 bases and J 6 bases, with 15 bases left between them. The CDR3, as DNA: TGCAGCGTTGAGGCAAAAACCCCCTCCGAGCAGTACTTC. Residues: CSVEAKTPSEQYF.

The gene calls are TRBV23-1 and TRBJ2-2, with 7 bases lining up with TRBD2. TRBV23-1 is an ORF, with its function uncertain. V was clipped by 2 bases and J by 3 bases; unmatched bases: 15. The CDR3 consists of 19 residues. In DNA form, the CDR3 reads TGCGCCAGCAGTCAAATACCCTTCGGCGGGAGAGGGGACACCGGGGAGCTGTTTTTT. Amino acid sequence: CASSQIPFGGRGDTGELFF.

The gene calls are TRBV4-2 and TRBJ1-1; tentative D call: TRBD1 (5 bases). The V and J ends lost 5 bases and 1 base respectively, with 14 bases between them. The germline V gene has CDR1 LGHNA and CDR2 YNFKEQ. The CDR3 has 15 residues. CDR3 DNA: TGTGCCAGCAGCTATACCGGGACTGCGAACACTGAAGCTTTCTTT. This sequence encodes CASSYTGTANTEAFF.

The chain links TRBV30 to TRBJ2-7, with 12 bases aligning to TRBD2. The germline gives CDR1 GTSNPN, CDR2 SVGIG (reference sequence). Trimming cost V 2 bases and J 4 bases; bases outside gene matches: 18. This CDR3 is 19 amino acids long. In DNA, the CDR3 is TGTGCCTGGAGTCGGATGACGGGCGGACTAGCGGGGAATCTATACGAGCAGTACTTC. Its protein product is CAWSRMTGGLAGNLYEQYF.

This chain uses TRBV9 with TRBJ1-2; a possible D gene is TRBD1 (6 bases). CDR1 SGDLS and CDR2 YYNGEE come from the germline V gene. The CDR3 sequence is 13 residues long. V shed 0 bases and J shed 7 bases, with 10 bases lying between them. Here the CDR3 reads CASSVGDRSGYTF. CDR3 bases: TGTGCCAGCAGCGTAGGAGACAGGAGTGGCTACACCTTC.